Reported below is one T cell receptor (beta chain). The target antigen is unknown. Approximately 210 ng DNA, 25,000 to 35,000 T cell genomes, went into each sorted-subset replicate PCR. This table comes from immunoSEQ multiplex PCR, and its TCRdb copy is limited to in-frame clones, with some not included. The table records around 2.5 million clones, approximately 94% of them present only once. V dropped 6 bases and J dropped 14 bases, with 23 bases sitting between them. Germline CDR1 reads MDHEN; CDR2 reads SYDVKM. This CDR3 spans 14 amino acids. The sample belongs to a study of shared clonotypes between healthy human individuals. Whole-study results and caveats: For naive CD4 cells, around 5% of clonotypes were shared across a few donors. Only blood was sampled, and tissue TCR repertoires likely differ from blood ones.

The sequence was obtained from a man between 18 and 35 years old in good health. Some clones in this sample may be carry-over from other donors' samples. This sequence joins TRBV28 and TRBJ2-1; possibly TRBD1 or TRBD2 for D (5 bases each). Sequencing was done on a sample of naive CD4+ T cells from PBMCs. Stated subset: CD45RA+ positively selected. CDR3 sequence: CASSLPRVGRREFF. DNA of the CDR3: TGTGCCAGCAGCCTACCGCGGGTGGGGCGTAGGGAGTTCTTC.